Below, 23 T cell receptor beta chains from the same sample are listed, as sequenced in a study of cytomegalovirus exposure and HLA in healthy donors. Use of 60 Vbeta and 13 Jbeta primers characterized the PCR. TCRdb's table, derived via immunoSEQ multiplex PCR, lists solely in-frame clones and lacks some. The sample contains about 190,000 clones, around 84% of which appear only once. The specimen was PBMCs. The receptor set was obtained from a woman aged 45-59 years in good health and CMV-seropositive.

This chain joins TRBV7-3 and TRBJ2-5, with a possible D match to TRBD2 (5 bases). Germline-derived CDR1 and CDR2 are SGHTA and FQGTGA. CDR3 length: 13 residues. V was pared by 2 bases and J by 5 bases, with 9 bases between. The chain's CDR3 is CASSLWPSETQYF. As DNA, the CDR3 is TGTGCCAGCAGCTTATGGCCTAGCGAGACCCAGTACTTC. Full variable domain (missing parts from reference TRBV7-3 and TRBJ2-5): GAGVSQTPSNKVTEKGKYVELRCDPISGHTALYWYRQSLGQGPEFLIYFQGTGAADDSGLPNDRFFAVRPEGSVSTLKIQRTERGDSAVYLCASSLWPSETQYFGPGTRLLVL.

This chain connects TRBV11-2 to TRBJ1-5, with D maybe TRBD1 (6 bases). The CDR3 is 15 residues long. V dropped 4 bases and J dropped 1 base, with 11 bases sitting between them. Per the germline V gene, CDR1 is SGHAT and CDR2 is FQNNGV. The CDR3 reads CASSSTGMSNQPQHF. CDR3 nucleotide sequence: TGTGCCAGCAGCTCCACAGGGATGAGCAATCAGCCCCAGCATTTT.

Concerning this clone itself: At the DNA level, this CDR3 is encoded by other sequences in the same sample as well. This chain joins TRBV5-6 and TRBJ2-2; maybe TRBD1 (5 bases). V lost 1 base to trimming and J lost 1 base, with 8 bases between them. In germline, CDR1 is SGHDT, CDR2 YYEEEE. This CDR3 spans 15 amino acids. The CDR3 sequence: CASSLLGRNTGELFF. DNA for the CDR3: TGTGCCAGCAGCTTGTTGGGGCGGAACACCGGGGAGCTGTTTTTT.

This chain links TRBV29-1 with TRBJ2-7, with 7 nucleotides matching TRBD1. The J segment lost 3 bases and the V segment lost 4 bases, leaving 6 bases of the junction unmatched. The germline gives CDR1 SQVTM, CDR2 ANQGSEA. The CDR3 sequence is 13 residues long. The CDR3 DNA is TGCAGCGTTGCCTCGACAGGGTTCTACGAGCAGTACTTC. Translated, it gives CSVASTGFYEQYF.

In nucleotides, the CDR3 is TGCGCCAGCAGTCAATCCCCGGGGACTAGCGGGGGCACAGATACGCAGTATTTT. It encodes CASSQSPGTSGGTDTQYF. The chain uses TRBV23-1 and TRBJ2-3, with 13 bases identical to TRBD2. TRBV23-1 is an ORF, with its function uncertain. Trimming at V came to 0 bases and at J to 1 base, leaving 4 bases not matched to a gene. The CDR3 length is 18 residues.

The CDR3 protein is CASSGTSVIDTGELFF. In DNA form, the CDR3 reads TGTGCCAGCAGTGGGACTAGCGTCATTGACACCGGGGAGCTGTTTTTT. This chain uses TRBV25-1 with TRBJ2-2; 9 nucleotides line up with TRBD2. The trim removed 4 bases at V and 3 bases at J, leaving 6 bases unmatched. Germline V gene data show CDR1 as MGHDK and CDR2 as SYGVNS. The CDR3 covers 16 residues.

This chain connects TRBV2 to TRBJ2-1; D may be TRBD2 (5 bases). The CDR3 loop spans 14 amino acids. V was trimmed by 6 bases and J by 7 bases, leaving 16 bases between them. Germline V gene sequence: CDR1 SNHLY, CDR2 FYNNEI. CDR3 nucleotides: TGTGCCAGCAGCCCCGGACTGAGTTTGAATGAGCAGTTCTTC. This translates into CASSPGLSLNEQFF. Using reference TRBV2 and TRBJ2-1 for the parts outside the CDR3, the full variable domain is EPEVTQTPSHQVTQMGQEVILRCVPISNHLYFYWYRQILGQKVEFLVSFYNNEISEKSEIFDDQFSVERPDGSNFTLKIRSTKLEDSAMYFCASSPGLSLNEQFFGPGTRLTVL.

The chain joins TRBV19 to TRBJ2-3; 8 bases align to TRBD2. The CDR3 has 15 residues. The V gene's germline CDR1 is LNHDA and CDR2 SQIVND (reference sequence). The V and J ends lost 8 bases and 3 bases, in that order; junction bases with no gene match: 10. Here the CDR3 DNA reads TGTGCCAGTTCCCCCAGACTAGCGCTTACAGATACGCAGTATTTT. This codes for CASSPRLALTDTQYF. The complete variable domain, with remaining parts taken from reference TRBV19 and TRBJ2-3, reads DGGITQSPKYLFRKEGQNVTLSCEQNLNHDAMYWYRQDPGQGLRLIYYSQIVNDFQKGDIAEGYSVSREKKESFPLTVTSAQKNPTAFYLCASSPRLALTDTQYFGPGTRLTVL.

CDR3 sequence reads: CASSLGVATDTIYF. The CDR3 region has the DNA TGTGCCAGCAGCTTAGGAGTAGCGACTGACACCATATATTTT. The J gene is TRBJ1-3, the V gene TRBV7-3, with unresolved D. CDR1 and CDR2 from the germline V gene are SGHTA and FQGTGA. Trimming shortened V by 2 bases and J by 8 bases, and 13 bases separated the two germline ends. There are 14 residues in the CDR3.

This chain uses TRBV19 with TRBJ1-1, with D possibly being TRBD1 (6 bases). Trimming cost V 1 base and J 4 bases, with 7 bases left between them. CDR3 length: 13 amino acids. Germline V gene lookup returns CDR1 LNHDA and CDR2 SQIVND (reference sequence). CDR3 sequence (DNA): TGTGCCAGTAGTATAGGACAGGCCACTGAAGCTTTCTTT. Translating it yields CASSIGQATEAFF.

This sequence joins TRBV5-5 and TRBJ2-2, with 13 bases aligning to TRBD2. The junction had 4 bases not matched to a gene; V was cut back by 3 bases and J by 2 bases. The CDR3 has 17 residues. Germline V gene data show CDR1 as SGHKS and CDR2 as YYEKEE (reference sequence). The DNA of the CDR3 is TGTGCCAGCAGCTCGCCGGGACTAGCGGGAAACACCGGGGAGCTGTTTTTT. This encodes CASSSPGLAGNTGELFF.

In this sample, this clone turned up once. The rearrangement joins TRBV5-6 to TRBJ2-7; possible D gene TRBD2, 6 bases. Germline V gene data show CDR1 as SGHDT and CDR2 as YYEEEE. The CDR3 loop spans 15 amino acids. The ends were cut back, 4 bases at V and 5 bases at J, with 19 bases in the middle. The CDR3 region has the DNA TGTGCCAGCAGCAAAAGGCGGGGACTGGAGAACGAGCAGTACTTC. Residues: CASSKRRGLENEQYF. The full variable domain, in which reference TRBV5-6 and TRBJ2-7 provide the parts outside the CDR3, is DAGVTQSPTHLIKTRGQQVTLRCSPKSGHDTVSWYQQALGQGPQFIFQYYEEEERQRGNFPDRFSGHQFPNYSSELNVNALLLGDSALYLCASSKRRGLENEQYFGPGTRLTVT.

The chain combines TRBV2 with TRBJ2-5, with a possible D match to TRBD1 (5 bases). The V gene's germline CDR1 is SNHLY and CDR2 FYNNEI. This CDR3 has 15 residues. V lost 3 bases, J lost 3 bases, and 14 bases lay in between. The CDR3 sequence: CASSDGAQPEETQYF. CDR3 bases: TGTGCCAGCAGTGATGGGGCACAGCCTGAAGAGACCCAGTACTTC.

This sequence joins TRBV7-8 and TRBJ2-3; 8 bases align to TRBD2. This CDR3 contains 15 residues. Trimming removed 8 bases from V and 3 bases from J; junction bases left unmatched: 10. In germline, CDR1 is SGHVS, CDR2 FQNEAQ. The CDR3 DNA sequence: TGTGCCAGCTCTCGGGCGGGGGGTCGAACAGATACGCAGTATTTT. Protein product: CASSRAGGRTDTQYF.

As to this clone: One junction end does not reproduce the germline sequence, and a read error may be involved. The gene calls are TRBV10-3 and TRBJ2-2, with a tentative D call TRBD2 (6 bases). This CDR3 comprises 15 residues. CDR1 and CDR2 (germline): ENHRY, SYGVKD. This CDR3 is CASSYGGMGTGELFF. In nucleotides, the CDR3 is TGTGCCAGCAGTTACGGGGGAATGGGCACCGGGGAGCTGTTTTTT.

The rearrangement uses TRBV6-5 and TRBJ2-2; TRBD1 matches 10 bases. The J segment lost 5 bases and the V segment lost 2 bases, leaving 5 bases of the junction unmatched. The CDR3 spans 16 residues. CDR1 and CDR2 from the germline V gene are MNHEY and SVGAGI. The CDR3 sequence: CASSYRQGAGTGELFF. CDR3 DNA sequence: TGTGCCAGCAGTTACCGACAGGGGGCAGGGACCGGGGAGCTGTTTTTT.

This clone was recorded a few times. This chain joins TRBV28 and TRBJ1-1; D not resolved. CDR1 and CDR2 from the germline V gene are MDHEN and SYDVKM. CDR3 length equals 13 residues. The V end was cut by 1 base, the J end by 7 bases, with 10 bases between. CDR3 sequence reads: CASSLLRASEAFF. The CDR3 DNA follows: TGTGCCAGCAGTTTATTGAGGGCTAGTGAAGCTTTCTTT.

CDR3 sequence reads: CASSGGTLEAFF. CDR3 coding DNA: TGTGCCAGCAGTGGCGGGACGCTTGAAGCTTTCTTT. The chain has TRBV2 and TRBJ1-1; D is possibly TRBD1 (5 bases). The V end lost 4 bases, the J end lost 7 bases, and 10 bases lay between the germline ends. The CDR3 is 12 amino acids. Per the germline V gene, CDR1 is SNHLY and CDR2 is FYNNEI.

This chain joins TRBV6-1 and TRBJ2-7, with D perhaps matching TRBD1 (5 bases). The CDR3 length is 14 residues. V lost 4 bases, J lost 1 base, and 11 bases lay in between. Looked up from germline, CDR1 is MNHNS and CDR2 is SASEGT. Written as DNA, the CDR3 is TGTGCCAGCAGTGCGGACAACATTTCCTACGAGCAGTACTTC. Its translation is CASSADNISYEQYF.

Here the CDR3 reads CASSPTTSGVYNEQFF. The CDR3 coding sequence is TGTGCCAGCAGCCCGACGACTAGCGGGGTATACAATGAGCAGTTCTTC. V is TRBV4-2 and J is TRBJ2-1; the match to TRBD2 covers 11 bases. J gave up 4 bases and V 4 bases, and 6 bases lay outside the gene matches. The CDR3 extends over 16 amino acids. The V gene's germline CDR1 is LGHNA and CDR2 YNFKEQ.

The gene calls are TRBV28 and TRBJ2-2; 11 bases align to TRBD2. Germline lookup yields CDR1 MDHEN and CDR2 SYDVKM. The trim removed 5 bases at V and 3 bases at J, leaving 5 bases unmatched. CDR3 length: 16 residues. The CDR3 DNA reads as TGTGCCAGCAGTGTACCTAGCGGGGGGCACACCGGGGAGCTGTTTTTT. Its translation is CASSVPSGGHTGELFF.

The chain links TRBV29-1 to TRBJ2-5; 8 nucleotides line up with TRBD2. This CDR3 is built from 12 residues. Germline V gene lookup returns CDR1 SQVTM and CDR2 ANQGSEA. The V and J ends lost 7 bases and 2 bases, in that order; junction bases with no gene match: 3. The CDR3 region is CSARLAQETQYF. The CDR3 region has the DNA TGCAGCGCCAGACTAGCGCAAGAGACCCAGTACTTC.

This sequence joins TRBV27 and TRBJ2-3; D not resolved. Germline-derived CDR1 and CDR2 are MNHEY and SMNVEV (reference sequence). V dropped 0 bases and J dropped 0 bases, with 7 bases sitting between them. CDR3 length: 15 amino acids. The CDR3 DNA follows: TGTGCCAGCAGTTTATCGATCTACAGCACAGATACGCAGTATTTT. This translates into CASSLSIYSTDTQYF.